The 14 T cell receptor beta chains presented below share a single source sample, sequenced in a study of blood T cell repertoires in COVID-19. The data were produced by immunoSEQ multiplex PCR, yet TCRdb's version contains in-frame clones alone and is incomplete. The data contain about 250,000 clones, roughly 89% of them singletons. Sequencing was carried out using peripheral blood. The receptor source for this set is a woman aged 40 to 55 who had recovered from COVID-19.

J is TRBJ2-1 and V is TRBV7-2, with D possibly TRBD1 on 6 matching bases. Germline V CDR1 and CDR2: SGHTA, FQGNSA. This CDR3 has 13 residues. V lost 3 bases to trimming and J lost 6 bases, with 9 bases between them. The CDR3 loop reads CASSLGHSNEQFF. In DNA form, the CDR3 reads TGTGCCAGCAGCTTGGGACATTCCAATGAGCAGTTCTTC. Based on the CDR3 plus reference TRBV7-2 and TRBJ2-1, the full variable domain is GAGVSQSPSNKVTEKGKDVELRCDPISGHTALYWYRQSLGQGLEFLIYFQGNSAPDKSGLPSDRFSAERTGGSVSTLTIQRTQQEDSAVYLCASSLGHSNEQFFGPGTRLTVL.

V and J are TRBV19 and TRBJ1-5; D call uncertain. V lost 0 bases and J 6 bases, leaving 15 bases between the germline ends. This CDR3 contains 16 residues. CDR1 is LNHDA, CDR2 SQIVND, per germline (reference sequence). The CDR3, as DNA: TGTGCCAGTAGTATAGATTGGCCTTCCTCGGGTCAGCCCCAGCATTTT. Encoded protein: CASSIDWPSSGQPQHF.

This clone was counted once. One end of the junction varies from germline; a read error may be responsible. The V and J genes are TRBV30 and TRBJ1-2; 10 bases agree with TRBD1. CDR1 GTSNPN and CDR2 SVGIG come from the germline V gene (reference sequence). The CDR3 loop spans 13 amino acids. The CDR3 sequence: CAWSPRRQGACRF. Here the CDR3 DNA reads TGTGCCTGGAGTCCTCGAAGACAGGGGGCCTGCCGATTC.

V gene TRBV5-1 combines with J gene TRBJ2-7, with D possibly being TRBD1 (5 bases). Germline V gives CDR1 SGHRS, CDR2 YFSETQ. This CDR3 comprises 12 residues. The V and J ends lost 3 bases and 8 bases respectively, with 12 bases between them. The CDR3, as DNA: TGCGCCAGCAGCTCCGGACAAAGCAAGCAGTACTTC. It encodes CASSSGQSKQYF.

This chain uses TRBV5-1 with TRBJ1-3; 7 nucleotides agree with TRBD1. Germline V gives CDR1 SGHRS, CDR2 YFSETQ. This CDR3 has 16 amino acids. With 4 bases clipped from V and 3 bases from J, the junction kept 10 bases outside the gene matches. The CDR3 here is CASSARGIEFGNTIYF. As DNA, the CDR3 is TGCGCCAGCAGCGCCAGGGGGATAGAGTTTGGAAACACCATATATTTT.

V and J are TRBV4-1 and TRBJ2-7, with D maybe TRBD1 (6 bases). Trimming took off 3 bases at V and 2 bases at J, with 14 bases between the two ends. Germline assignment: CDR1 MGHRA and CDR2 YSYEKL. The CDR3 spans 15 residues. The CDR3: CASSHWTEMTYEQYF. The DNA for the CDR3 is TGCGCCAGCAGCCACTGGACAGAGATGACCTACGAGCAGTACTTC.

This rearrangement joins TRBV12-3 or TRBV12-4 to TRBJ1-2; D is possibly TRBD1 (6 bases). The CDR3 is made up of 13 amino acids. Trimming took 5 bases from V and 8 from J, leaving 15 bases between them. Here the CDR3 DNA reads TGTGCCAGCAGTCTTCGAGAGGGGGAGGGCTACACCTTC. It specifies CASSLREGEGYTF.

V usage is TRBV2 and J usage is TRBJ1-2; no clear D gene. V was trimmed by 4 bases and J by 3 bases, leaving 12 bases between them. From germline, CDR1 is SNHLY and CDR2 FYNNEI. This CDR3 comprises 14 residues. The CDR3 here is CASSVMRSDYGYTF. CDR3 nucleotide sequence: TGTGCCAGCAGTGTAATGAGGTCTGACTATGGCTACACCTTC.

A single count supports this clone. This sequence joins TRBV5-5 and TRBJ1-1, with 7 bases matching TRBD1. V shed 2 bases, J shed 3 bases, and the junction held 4 bases outside the gene matches. This CDR3 contains 14 residues. CDR1 and CDR2 from the germline V gene are SGHKS and YYEKEE (reference sequence). In nucleotides, the CDR3 is TGTGCCAGCAGCTTACAGGGGCGGGACACTGAAGCTTTCTTT. Translating it yields CASSLQGRDTEAFF.

V is TRBV9 and J is TRBJ2-2; 9 bases map to TRBD1. Germline V gene data show CDR1 as SGDLS and CDR2 as YYNGEE. Losses at the gene ends were 4 bases for V and 6 bases for J; bases not matched to a gene: 7. CDR3 length: 15 residues. CDR3 DNA sequence: TGTGCCAGCAGCAGGGACAGGGAAGGGTCCGGGGAGCTGTTTTTT. Translated: CASSRDREGSGELFF.

The V gene is TRBV19, the J gene TRBJ1-6; maybe TRBD1 (6 bases). CDR1 and CDR2 from the germline V gene are LNHDA and SQIVND (reference sequence). This CDR3 has 15 amino acids. V was shortened by 5 bases and J by 7 bases, with 15 bases between the two germline ends. The CDR3 is CASSLHRDNNSPLHF. The CDR3 nucleotides are TGTGCCAGTAGTCTACACCGGGACAACAATTCACCCCTCCACTTT.

V gene TRBV27 combines with J gene TRBJ2-7, with D maybe TRBD1 (6 bases). V was trimmed by 3 bases and J by 3 bases, leaving 9 bases between them. CDR3 length: 13 residues. Germline CDR1 reads MNHEY; CDR2 reads SMNVEV (reference sequence). Here the CDR3 reads CASSLKGGYEQYF. CDR3 coding DNA: TGTGCCAGCAGTTTGAAAGGGGGCTACGAGCAGTACTTC.

The chain combines TRBV12-3 or TRBV12-4 with TRBJ2-7; tentative D call: TRBD2 (7 bases). The CDR3 has 12 residues. Trimming left V 3 bases short and J 7 bases short, with 10 bases between. The CDR3 loop reads CASSFGGAEQYF. As DNA, the CDR3 is TGTGCCAGCAGTTTTGGGGGGGCTGAGCAGTACTTC.

Only a few counts were recorded for this clone. The chain couples TRBV6-6 to TRBJ1-5; D may be TRBD1 (6 bases). V was clipped by 8 bases and J by 4 bases, with 18 bases between them. This CDR3 spans 15 amino acids. Germline V gene sequence: CDR1 MNHNY, CDR2 SVGAGI (reference sequence). The CDR3: CASGDSRGWNQPQHF. CDR3 DNA: TGTGCCAGCGGAGACTCCAGGGGCTGGAATCAGCCCCAGCATTTT.